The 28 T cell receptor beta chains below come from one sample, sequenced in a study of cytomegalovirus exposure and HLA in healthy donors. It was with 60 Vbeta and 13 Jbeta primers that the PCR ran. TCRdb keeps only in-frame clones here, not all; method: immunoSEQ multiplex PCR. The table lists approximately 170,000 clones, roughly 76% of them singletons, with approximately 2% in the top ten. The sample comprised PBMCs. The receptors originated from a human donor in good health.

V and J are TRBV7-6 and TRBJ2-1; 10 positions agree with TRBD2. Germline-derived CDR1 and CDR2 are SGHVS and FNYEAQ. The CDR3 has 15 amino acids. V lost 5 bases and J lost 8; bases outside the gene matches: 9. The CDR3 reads CASSPKRGGTYEQFF. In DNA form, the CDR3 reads TGTGCCAGCAGCCCGAAGCGGGGGGGCACCTATGAGCAGTTCTTC.

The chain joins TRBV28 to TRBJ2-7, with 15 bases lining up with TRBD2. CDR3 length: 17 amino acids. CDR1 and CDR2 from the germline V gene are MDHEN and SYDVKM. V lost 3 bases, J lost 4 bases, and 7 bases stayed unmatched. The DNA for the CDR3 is TGTGCCAGCAGTTTTACGCCGGGACTAGCGGGGGGTTACGAGCAGTACTTC. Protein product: CASSFTPGLAGGYEQYF.

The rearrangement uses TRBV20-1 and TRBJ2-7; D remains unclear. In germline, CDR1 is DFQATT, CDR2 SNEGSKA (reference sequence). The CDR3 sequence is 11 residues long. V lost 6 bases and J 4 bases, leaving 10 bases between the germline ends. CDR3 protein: CSAQDTYEQYF. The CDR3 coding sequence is TGCAGTGCCCAAGACACGTACGAGCAGTACTTC.

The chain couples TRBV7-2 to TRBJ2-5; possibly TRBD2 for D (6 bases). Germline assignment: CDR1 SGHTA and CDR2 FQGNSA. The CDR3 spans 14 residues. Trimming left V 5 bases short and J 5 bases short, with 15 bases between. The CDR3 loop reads CASSPGGGRETQYF. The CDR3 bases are TGTGCCAGCAGCCCCGGTGGGGGGAGGGAGACCCAGTACTTC. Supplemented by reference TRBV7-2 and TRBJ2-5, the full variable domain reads GAGVSQSPSNKVTEKGKDVELRCDPISGHTALYWYRQSLGQGLEFLIYFQGNSAPDKSGLPSDRFSAERTGGSVSTLTIQRTQQEDSAVYLCASSPGGGRETQYFGPGTRLLVL.

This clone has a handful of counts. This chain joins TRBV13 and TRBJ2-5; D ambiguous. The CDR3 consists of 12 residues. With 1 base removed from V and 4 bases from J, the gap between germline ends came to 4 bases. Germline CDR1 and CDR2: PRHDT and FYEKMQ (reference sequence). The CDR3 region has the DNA TGTGCCAGCAGCTTAGACAGAGAGACCCAGTACTTC. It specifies CASSLDRETQYF.

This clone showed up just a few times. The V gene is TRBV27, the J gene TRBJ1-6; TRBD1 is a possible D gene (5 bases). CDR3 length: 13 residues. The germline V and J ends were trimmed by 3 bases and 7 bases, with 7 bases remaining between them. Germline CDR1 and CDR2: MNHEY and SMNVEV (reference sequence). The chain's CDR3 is CASSFRQNSPLHF. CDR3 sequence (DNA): TGTGCCAGCAGTTTTCGACAGAATTCACCCCTCCACTTT.

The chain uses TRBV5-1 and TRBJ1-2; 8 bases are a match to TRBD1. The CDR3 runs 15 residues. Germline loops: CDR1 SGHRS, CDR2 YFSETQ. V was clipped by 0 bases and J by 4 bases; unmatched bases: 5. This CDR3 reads CASSLEGQVGYGYTF. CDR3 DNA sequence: TGCGCCAGCAGCTTGGAGGGACAGGTTGGCTATGGCTACACCTTC.

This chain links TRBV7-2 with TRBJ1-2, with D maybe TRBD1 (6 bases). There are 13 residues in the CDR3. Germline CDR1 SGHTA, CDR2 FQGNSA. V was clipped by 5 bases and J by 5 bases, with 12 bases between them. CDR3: CASSPGTLYGYTF. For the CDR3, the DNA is TGTGCCAGCAGCCCCGGGACACTATATGGCTACACCTTC.

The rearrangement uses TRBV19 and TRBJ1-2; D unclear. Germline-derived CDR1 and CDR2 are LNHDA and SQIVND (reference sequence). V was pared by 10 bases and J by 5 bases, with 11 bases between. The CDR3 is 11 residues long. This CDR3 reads CATLYLYGYTF. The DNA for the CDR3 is TGTGCCACCCTGTACCTATATGGCTACACCTTC.

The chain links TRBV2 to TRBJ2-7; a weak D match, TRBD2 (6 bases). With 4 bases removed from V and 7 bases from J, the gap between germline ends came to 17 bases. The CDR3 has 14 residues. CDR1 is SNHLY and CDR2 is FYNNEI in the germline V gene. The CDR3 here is CASSVGGDYEEQYF. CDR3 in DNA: TGTGCCAGCAGTGTGGGGGGAGACTACGAAGAGCAGTACTTC. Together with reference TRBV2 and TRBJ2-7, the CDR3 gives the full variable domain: EPEVTQTPSHQVTQMGQEVILRCVPISNHLYFYWYRQILGQKVEFLVSFYNNEISEKSEIFDDQFSVERPDGSNFTLKIRSTKLEDSAMYFCASSVGGDYEEQYFGPGTRLTVT.

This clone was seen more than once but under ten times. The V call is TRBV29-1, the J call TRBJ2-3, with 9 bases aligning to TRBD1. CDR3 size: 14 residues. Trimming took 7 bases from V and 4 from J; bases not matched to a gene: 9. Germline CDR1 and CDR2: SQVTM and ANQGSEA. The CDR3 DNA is TGCAGCGCGGCCGGGACAGGGAACGCAGATACGCAGTATTTT. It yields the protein CSAAGTGNADTQYF.

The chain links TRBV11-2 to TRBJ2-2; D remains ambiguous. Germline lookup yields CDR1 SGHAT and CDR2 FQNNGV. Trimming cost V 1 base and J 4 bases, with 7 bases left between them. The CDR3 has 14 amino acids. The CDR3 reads CASSLVPGTGELFF. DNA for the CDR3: TGTGCCAGCAGCTTAGTCCCAGGCACCGGGGAGCTGTTTTTT.

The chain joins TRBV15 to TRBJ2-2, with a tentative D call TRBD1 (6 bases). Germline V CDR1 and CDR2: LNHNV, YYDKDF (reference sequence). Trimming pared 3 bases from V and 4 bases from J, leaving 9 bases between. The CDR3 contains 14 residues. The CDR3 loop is CATSSGQITGELFF. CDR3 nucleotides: TGTGCCACCAGCAGCGGACAGATCACCGGGGAGCTGTTTTTT.

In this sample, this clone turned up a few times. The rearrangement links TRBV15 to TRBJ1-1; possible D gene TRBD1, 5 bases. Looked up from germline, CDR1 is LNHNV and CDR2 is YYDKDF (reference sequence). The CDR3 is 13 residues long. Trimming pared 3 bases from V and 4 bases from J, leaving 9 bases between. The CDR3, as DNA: TGTGCCACCAGCAGCTGGGGGGGCACTGAAGCTTTCTTT. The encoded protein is CATSSWGGTEAFF.

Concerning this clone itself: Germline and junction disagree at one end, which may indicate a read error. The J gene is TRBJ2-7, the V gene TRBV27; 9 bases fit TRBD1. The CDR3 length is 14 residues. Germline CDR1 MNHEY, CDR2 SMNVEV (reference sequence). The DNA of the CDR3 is TGTGCCAGCAGTATATCGACAGGGGGTTACGAGCAGTACTTC. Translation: CASSISTGGYEQYF.

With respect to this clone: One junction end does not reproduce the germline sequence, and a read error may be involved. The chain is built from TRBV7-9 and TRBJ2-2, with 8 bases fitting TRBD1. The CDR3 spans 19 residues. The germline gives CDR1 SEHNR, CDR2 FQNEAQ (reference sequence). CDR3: CSSSLRTGSGLGNTGELFF. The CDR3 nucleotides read TGTTCCAGCAGCTTACGGACAGGGTCGGGTTTGGGGAACACCGGGGAGCTGTTTTTT.

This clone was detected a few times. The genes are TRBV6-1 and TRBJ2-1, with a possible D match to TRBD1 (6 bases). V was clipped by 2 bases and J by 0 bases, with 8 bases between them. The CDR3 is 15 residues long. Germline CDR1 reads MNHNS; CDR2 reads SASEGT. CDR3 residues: CASSEWTASYNEQFF. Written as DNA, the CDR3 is TGTGCCAGCAGTGAATGGACAGCCTCCTACAATGAGCAGTTCTTC.

The CDR3 spells CASSEPSVRNYGYTF. CDR3 sequence (DNA): TGTGCCAGCAGTGAACCCTCAGTCCGAAACTATGGCTACACCTTC. This rearrangement joins TRBV6-1 to TRBJ1-2, with D unclear. This CDR3 contains 15 residues. Between the trimmed V and J ends, which lost 2 bases and 2 bases, there was a span of 12 bases. The germline gives CDR1 MNHNS, CDR2 SASEGT.

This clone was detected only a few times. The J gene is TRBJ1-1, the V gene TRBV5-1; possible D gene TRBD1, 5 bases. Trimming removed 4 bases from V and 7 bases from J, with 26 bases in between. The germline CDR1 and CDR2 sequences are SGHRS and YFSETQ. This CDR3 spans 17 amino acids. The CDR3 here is CASSPRTTTGEPDEAFF. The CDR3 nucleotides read TGCGCCAGCAGCCCGCGTACAACCACAGGTGAACCGGATGAAGCTTTCTTT. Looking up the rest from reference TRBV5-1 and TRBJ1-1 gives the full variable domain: KAGVTQTPRYLIKTRGQQVTLSCSPISGHRSVSWYQQTPGQGLQFLFEYFSETQRNKGNFPGRFSGRQFSNSRSEMNVSTLELGDSALYLCASSPRTTTGEPDEAFFGQGTRLTVV.

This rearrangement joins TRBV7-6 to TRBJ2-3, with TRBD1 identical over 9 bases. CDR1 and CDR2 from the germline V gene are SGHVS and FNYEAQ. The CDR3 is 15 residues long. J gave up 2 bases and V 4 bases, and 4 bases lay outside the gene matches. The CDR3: CASSYGTGTTDTQYF. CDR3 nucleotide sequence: TGTGCCAGCAGCTACGGGACAGGGACCACAGATACGCAGTATTTT.

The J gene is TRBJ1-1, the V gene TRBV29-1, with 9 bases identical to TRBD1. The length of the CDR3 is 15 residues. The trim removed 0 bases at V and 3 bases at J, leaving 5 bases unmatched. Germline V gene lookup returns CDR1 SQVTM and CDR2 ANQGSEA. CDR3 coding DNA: TGCAGCGTTGAAGATGGGACAGGGTTCTACACTGAAGCTTTCTTT. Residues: CSVEDGTGFYTEAFF. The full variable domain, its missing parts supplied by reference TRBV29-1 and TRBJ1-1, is SAVISQKPSRDICQRGTSLTIQCQVDSQVTMMFWYRQQPGQSLTLIATANQGSEATYESGFVIDKFPISRPNLTFSTLTVSNMSPEDSSIYLCSVEDGTGFYTEAFFGQGTRLTVV.

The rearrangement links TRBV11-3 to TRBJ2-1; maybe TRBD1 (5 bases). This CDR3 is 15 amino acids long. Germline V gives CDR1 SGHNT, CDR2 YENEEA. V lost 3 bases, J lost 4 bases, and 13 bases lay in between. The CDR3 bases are TGTGCCAGCAGCTTGGGGCTAGACCCATACAATGAGCAGTTCTTC. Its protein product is CASSLGLDPYNEQFF.

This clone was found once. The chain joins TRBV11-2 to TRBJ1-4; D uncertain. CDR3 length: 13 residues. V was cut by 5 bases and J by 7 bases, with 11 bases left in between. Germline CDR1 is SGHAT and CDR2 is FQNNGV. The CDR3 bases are TGTGCCAGCAGCCTTCTTCGGGGTGAAAAACTGTTTTTT. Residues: CASSLLRGEKLFF.

This CDR3 is CASSQGLSGGAGTGELFF. CDR3 in DNA: TGTGCCAGCAGCCAGGGACTTAGCGGGGGGGCGGGCACCGGGGAGCTGTTTTTT. The J gene is TRBJ2-2, the V gene TRBV4-2, with 11 bases that match TRBD2. Germline CDR1 reads LGHNA; CDR2 reads YNFKEQ. The V segment lost 3 bases and the J segment 4 bases; nucleotides outside the gene matches: 10. The CDR3 covers 18 residues.

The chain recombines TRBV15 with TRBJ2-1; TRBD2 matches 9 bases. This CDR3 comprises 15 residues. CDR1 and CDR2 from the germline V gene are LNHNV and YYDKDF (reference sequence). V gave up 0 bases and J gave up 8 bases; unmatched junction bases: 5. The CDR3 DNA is TGTGCCACCAGCAGAGATGCGGGGGGGTGGGATGAGCAGTTCTTC. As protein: CATSRDAGGWDEQFF.

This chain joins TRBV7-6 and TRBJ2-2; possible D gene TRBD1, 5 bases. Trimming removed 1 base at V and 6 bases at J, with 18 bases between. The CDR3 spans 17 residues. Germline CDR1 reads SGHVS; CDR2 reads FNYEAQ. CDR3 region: CASSLGSAGFGAGELFF. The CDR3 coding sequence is TGTGCCAGCAGCTTAGGGTCGGCAGGGTTCGGAGCCGGGGAGCTGTTTTTT.

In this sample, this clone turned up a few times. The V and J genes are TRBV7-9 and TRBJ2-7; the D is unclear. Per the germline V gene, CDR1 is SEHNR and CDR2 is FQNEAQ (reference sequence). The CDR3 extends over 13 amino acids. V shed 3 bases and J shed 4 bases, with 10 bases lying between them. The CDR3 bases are TGTGCCAGCAGCTTTCCCGGTTTTTACGAGCAGTACTTC. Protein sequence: CASSFPGFYEQYF.

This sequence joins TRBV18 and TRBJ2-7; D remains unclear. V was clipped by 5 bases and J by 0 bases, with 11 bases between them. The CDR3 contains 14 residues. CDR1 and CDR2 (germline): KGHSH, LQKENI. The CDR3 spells CASSRRQNSYEQYF. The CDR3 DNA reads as TGTGCCAGCTCAAGGCGGCAGAACTCCTACGAGCAGTACTTC.